This passage covers 22 T cell receptor beta chains from one sample sequenced in a study of T-cell reconstitution after alpha-beta-depleted transplantation in children. Using unique molecular identifiers, the investigators prepared the TCRbeta library. Using its own MiXCR run on the PCR reads, TCRdb lists one record per CDR3 protein. This table holds over 450,000 distinct CDR3 sequences, roughly 10% found once. The sequencing here drew on PBMCs, taken before TCRalphabeta/CD19-depleted stem cell transplant. These receptors were obtained from a child aged 2 to 10 with inherited bone marrow failure, due to receive a stem cell transplant.

This clonotype came up many times. This sequence joins TRBV27 and TRBJ2-1; D might be TRBD1 (6 bases). The germline V and J ends were trimmed by 6 bases and 2 bases, with 17 bases remaining between them. This CDR3 is 16 amino acids long. Germline values: CDR1 MNHEY, CDR2 SMNVEV (reference sequence). The CDR3 sequence: CASRLYSGGAYNEQFF. In nucleotides, the CDR3 is TGTGCCAGCAGACTGTACTCTGGGGGCGCCTACAATGAGCAGTTCTTC.

The V gene is TRBV4-3, the J gene TRBJ1-2, with a tentative D call TRBD1 (5 bases). The germline gives CDR1 LGHNA, CDR2 YSLEER. This CDR3 contains 14 residues. V gave up 2 bases and J gave up 2 bases, with 9 bases separating them. CDR3 sequence reads: CASSQLDSNYGYTF. The DNA for the CDR3 is TGCGCCAGCAGCCAACTTGACAGCAACTATGGCTACACCTTC.

This clonotype came up once. The chain carries TRBV11-3 and TRBJ2-3; perhaps TRBD2 as D (6 bases). V was shortened by 2 bases and J by 1 base, with 13 bases between the two germline ends. The germline V gene encodes CDR1 SGHNT and CDR2 YENEEA. CDR3 length equals 16 residues. The DNA of the CDR3 is TGTGCCAGCAGCTTACGTAGCGGCCCAGGCACAGATACGCAGTATTTT. Translation gives CASSLRSGPGTDTQYF.

This clonotype was seen more than once but under ten times. The V call is TRBV29-1, the J call TRBJ2-3; no firm D call. V lost 7 bases and J 2 bases, leaving 13 bases between the germline ends. The CDR3 runs to 13 residues. Germline CDR1 reads SQVTM; CDR2 reads ANQGSEA. CDR3 sequence: CSAQPGFTDTQYF. CDR3 coding DNA: TGCAGCGCCCAGCCCGGATTCACAGATACGCAGTATTTT.

The chain carries TRBV20-1 and TRBJ2-7; 11 bases line up with TRBD2. Unmatched junction bases numbered 14, after V lost 5 bases and J lost 2 bases. CDR1 and CDR2 (germline): DFQATT, SNEGSKA (reference sequence). The CDR3 has 17 residues. The CDR3 loop reads CSAPLTGTSGNPYEQYF. The CDR3, as DNA: TGCAGTGCTCCCTTGACCGGGACTAGCGGAAACCCCTACGAGCAGTACTTC.

Turning to this clonotype: Its ends do not fully match the called genes, so a read error is possible. The V call is TRBV12-3 or TRBV12-4, the J call TRBJ1-5, with unresolved D. This CDR3 comprises 18 residues. In nucleotides, the CDR3 is TGTACCAGCAGTCCAGCTAATTGGGAGATCTATAGCAATCAGCCCCAGCATTTT. Amino acids: CTSSPANWEIYSNQPQHF.

This clonotype was seen repeatedly, ten times or more. This chain connects TRBV5-1 to TRBJ2-1; D tentatively fits TRBD1 or TRBD2 (5 bases each). This CDR3 spans 13 amino acids. V shed 3 bases and J shed 5 bases, with 9 bases lying between them. Germline V gene data show CDR1 as SGHRS and CDR2 as YFSETQ. In DNA, the CDR3 is TGCGCCAGCAGCTCGGGACCAGACAATGAGCAGTTCTTC. Translation: CASSSGPDNEQFF.

Of note for this clonotype: The junction differs from germline at one of its ends, possibly a read error. The V and J genes are TRBV10-3 and TRBJ1-2; possibly TRBD1 for D (6 bases). The CDR3 covers 18 residues. The germline V gene has CDR1 ENHRY and CDR2 SYGVKD. In DNA form, the CDR3 reads TGTGCCGTCAGTGGGGTTCGGGACACAATTCCGAAGGACTATGGCTACACCTTC. Translated, it gives CAVSGVRDTIPKDYGYTF.

V gene TRBV4-3 combines with J gene TRBJ2-1; TRBD2 matches at 8 bases. The CDR3 contains 16 residues. Germline loops: CDR1 LGHNA, CDR2 YSLEER. V dropped 0 bases and J dropped 6; count of bases not matched to a gene: 7. The CDR3 loop reads CASSQERSGTINEQFF. CDR3 coding DNA: TGCGCCAGCAGCCAAGAACGTAGCGGGACTATCAATGAGCAGTTCTTC.

This clonotype was seen repeatedly, ten times or more. The gene calls are TRBV20-1 and TRBJ2-7; no reliable D call. This CDR3 comprises 12 residues. V lost 6 bases and J lost 3, with 12 bases in between. The germline V gene encodes CDR1 DFQATT and CDR2 SNEGSKA (reference sequence). CDR3 nucleotide sequence: TGCAGTGCCCCGGGTCGACACTACGAGCAGTACTTC. It specifies CSAPGRHYEQYF.

V is TRBV4-2 and J is TRBJ1-2, with 8 bases that match TRBD1. CDR1 and CDR2 from the germline V gene are LGHNA and YNFKEQ. Unmatched junction bases numbered 3, after V lost 1 base and J lost 5 bases. The CDR3 is 14 residues long. CDR3 in DNA: TGTGCCAGCAGCCAAGCGACAGGGGCGTATGGCTACACCTTC. Protein: CASSQATGAYGYTF.

At least ten counts were recorded for this clonotype. The chain is built from TRBV29-1 and TRBJ2-7; D may be TRBD1 (6 bases). From germline, CDR1 is SQVTM and CDR2 ANQGSEA. This CDR3 spans 12 amino acids. Trimming stripped 4 bases from V and 1 base from J, with 8 bases between. The CDR3 nucleotides read TGCAGCGTTGCCGGGACATCCTACGAGCAGTACTTC. It encodes CSVAGTSYEQYF.

This clonotype was detected ten times or more. The chain employs TRBV28 and TRBJ2-7; D perhaps matches TRBD1 (5 bases). Germline CDR1 and CDR2: MDHEN and SYDVKM. The CDR3 sequence is 13 residues long. V lost 3 bases, J lost 5 bases, and 11 bases lay in between. The CDR3 is CASSFDSANEQYF. The CDR3 nucleotides are TGTGCCAGCAGTTTCGACAGTGCCAACGAGCAGTACTTC.

This clonotype appeared many times. The rearrangement links TRBV5-1 to TRBJ2-3, with a weak D call TRBD2 (6 bases). CDR1 is SGHRS, CDR2 YFSETQ, per germline. This CDR3 contains 15 residues. Trimming removed 0 bases from V and 0 bases from J, with 8 bases in between. The chain's CDR3 is CASSLDGSSTDTQYF. CDR3 sequence (DNA): TGCGCCAGCAGCTTGGACGGGAGCAGCACAGATACGCAGTATTTT.

This clonotype occurred many times. The chain carries TRBV15 and TRBJ2-5; D is ambiguous. Trimming removed 0 bases from V and 2 bases from J, with 7 bases in between. The CDR3 consists of 14 residues. Germline V gene lookup returns CDR1 LNHNV and CDR2 YYDKDF (reference sequence). CDR3 loop: CATSRDPGQETQYF. The DNA of the CDR3 is TGTGCCACCAGCAGAGATCCGGGTCAAGAGACCCAGTACTTC.

V and J are TRBV20-1 and TRBJ2-1; 9 bases map to TRBD1. Germline V gives CDR1 DFQATT, CDR2 SNEGSKA (reference sequence). Trimming at V came to 6 bases and at J to 8 bases, leaving 20 bases not matched to a gene. The CDR3 totals 17 residues. The CDR3 DNA is TGCAGTGCCGAAGATAATACCGGGACAGGGAGTAGGGATGAGCAGTTCTTC. It yields the protein CSAEDNTGTGSRDEQFF.

This clonotype occurred many times. The chain carries TRBV2 and TRBJ2-1; 8 bases align to TRBD2. J gave up 9 bases and V 8 bases, and 12 bases lay outside the gene matches. Germline CDR1 and CDR2: SNHLY and FYNNEI. The CDR3 length is 14 residues. CDR3 in amino acids: CASGYEREMVEQFF. The CDR3, as DNA: TGTGCCAGCGGGTATGAGCGGGAGATGGTTGAGCAGTTCTTC.

Regarding this clonotype: The junction does not match germline at one end; this may be a read error. The genes are TRBV15 and TRBJ2-2, with 7 bases identical to TRBD2. This CDR3 is built from 15 residues. Germline assignment: CDR1 LNHNV and CDR2 YYDKDF (reference sequence). For the CDR3, the DNA is TGTGACACCAGGGCGGGGGAGACCAACACCGGGGAGCTGTTTTTT. Its protein is CDTRAGETNTGELFF.

This clonotype has at least ten counts. The chain couples TRBV12-3 or TRBV12-4 to TRBJ1-1, with D possibly TRBD1 on 5 matching bases. Deletions cut 3 bases from V and 0 bases from J, with 14 bases between. CDR3 size: 16 residues. As DNA, the CDR3 is TGTGCCAGCAGTTTTAGGTTTTCAGGGTTGAACACTGAAGCTTTCTTT. Translated: CASSFRFSGLNTEAFF.

The J gene is TRBJ2-5, the V gene TRBV7-2; 12 positions match TRBD2. The CDR3 consists of 19 residues. Looked up from germline, CDR1 is SGHTA and CDR2 is FQGNSA. Trimming cost V 3 bases and J 1 base; bases outside gene matches: 12. The CDR3 bases are TGTGCCAGCAGCTTCCCGCTAGCGGGAGGGCCGGGAATCCAAGAGACCCAGTACTTC. Encoded protein: CASSFPLAGGPGIQETQYF.

This clonotype has a count of ten or more. The chain links TRBV11-2 to TRBJ2-7; D gene uncertain. V lost 1 base and J lost 2, with 9 bases in between. Germline loops: CDR1 SGHAT, CDR2 FQNNGV. There are 14 residues in the CDR3. The CDR3: CASSLGGSTYEQYF. The CDR3 DNA follows: TGTGCCAGCAGCTTAGGTGGTAGCACCTACGAGCAGTACTTC. The full variable domain, with the rest looked up from reference TRBV11-2 and TRBJ2-7, is EAGVAQSPRYKIIEKRQSVAFWCNPISGHATLYWYQQILGQGPKLLIQFQNNGVVDDSQLPKDRFSAERLKGVDSTLKIQPAKLEDSAVYLCASSLGGSTYEQYFGPGTRLTVT.

The V call is TRBV11-2, the J call TRBJ1-2; a possible D gene is TRBD1 (5 bases). The V end lost 5 bases, the J end lost 8 bases, and 9 bases lay between the germline ends. The V gene's germline CDR1 is SGHAT and CDR2 FQNNGV. The CDR3 runs 11 residues. This CDR3 reads CASSVDRGYTF. The CDR3 DNA reads as TGTGCCAGCAGCGTCGACAGAGGCTACACCTTC.